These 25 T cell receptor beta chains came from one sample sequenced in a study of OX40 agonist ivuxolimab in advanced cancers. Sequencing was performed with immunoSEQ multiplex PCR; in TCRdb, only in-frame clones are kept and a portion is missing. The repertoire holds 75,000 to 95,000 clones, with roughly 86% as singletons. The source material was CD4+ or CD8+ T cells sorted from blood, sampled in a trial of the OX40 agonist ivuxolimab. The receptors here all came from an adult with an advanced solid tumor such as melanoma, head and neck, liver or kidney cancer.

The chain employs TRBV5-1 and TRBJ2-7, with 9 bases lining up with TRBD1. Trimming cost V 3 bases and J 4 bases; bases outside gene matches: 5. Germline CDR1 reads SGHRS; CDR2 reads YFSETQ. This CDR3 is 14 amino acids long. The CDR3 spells CASSSEGQGYEQYF. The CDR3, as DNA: TGCGCCAGCAGCTCCGAAGGACAGGGGTACGAGCAGTACTTC.

The CDR3 DNA reads as TGTGCCAGCAAAGGACAGGGGAACACTGAAGCTTTCTTT. It translates to CASKGQGNTEAFF. V and J are TRBV6-1 and TRBJ1-1; 8 bases agree with TRBD1. The germline CDR1 and CDR2 sequences are MNHNS and SASEGT. V was clipped by 7 bases and J by 1 base; unmatched bases: 2. There are 13 residues in the CDR3.

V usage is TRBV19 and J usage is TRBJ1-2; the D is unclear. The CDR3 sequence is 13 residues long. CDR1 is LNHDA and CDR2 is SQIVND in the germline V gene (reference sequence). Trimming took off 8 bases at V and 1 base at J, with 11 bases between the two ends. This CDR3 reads CASRSGVNYGYTF. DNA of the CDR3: TGTGCCAGTCGATCAGGCGTTAACTATGGCTACACCTTC.

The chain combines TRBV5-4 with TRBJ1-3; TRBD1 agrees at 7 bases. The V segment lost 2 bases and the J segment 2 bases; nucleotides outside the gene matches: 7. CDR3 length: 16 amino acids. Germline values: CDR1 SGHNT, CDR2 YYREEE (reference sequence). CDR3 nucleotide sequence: TGTGCCAGCAGCTTAGGCGGGACAGCAGCTGGAAACACCATATATTTT. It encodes CASSLGGTAAGNTIYF.

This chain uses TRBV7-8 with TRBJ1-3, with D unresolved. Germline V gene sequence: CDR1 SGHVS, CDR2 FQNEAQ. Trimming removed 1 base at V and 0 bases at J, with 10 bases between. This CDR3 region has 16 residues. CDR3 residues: CASSLDGLSSGNTIYF. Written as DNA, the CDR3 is TGTGCCAGCAGCTTAGATGGTCTCAGCTCTGGAAACACCATATATTTT.

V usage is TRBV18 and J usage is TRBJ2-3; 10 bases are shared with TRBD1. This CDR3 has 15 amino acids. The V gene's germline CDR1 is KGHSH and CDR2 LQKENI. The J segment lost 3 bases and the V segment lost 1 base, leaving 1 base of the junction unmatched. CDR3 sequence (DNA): TGTGCCAGCTCACCACGACAGGGGGCAACAGATACGCAGTATTTT. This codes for CASSPRQGATDTQYF.

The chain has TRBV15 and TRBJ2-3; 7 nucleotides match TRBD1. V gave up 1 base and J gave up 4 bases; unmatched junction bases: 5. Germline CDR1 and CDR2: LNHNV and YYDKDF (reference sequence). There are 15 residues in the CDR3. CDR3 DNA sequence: TGTGCCACCAGCAGAGCAGGGGGTCTGCCAGATACGCAGTATTTT. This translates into CATSRAGGLPDTQYF.

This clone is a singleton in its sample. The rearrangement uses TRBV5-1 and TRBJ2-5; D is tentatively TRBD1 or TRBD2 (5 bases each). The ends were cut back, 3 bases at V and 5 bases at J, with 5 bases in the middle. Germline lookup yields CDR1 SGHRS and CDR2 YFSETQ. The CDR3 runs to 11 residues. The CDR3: CASSWGETQYF. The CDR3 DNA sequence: TGCGCCAGCAGCTGGGGGGAGACCCAGTACTTC.

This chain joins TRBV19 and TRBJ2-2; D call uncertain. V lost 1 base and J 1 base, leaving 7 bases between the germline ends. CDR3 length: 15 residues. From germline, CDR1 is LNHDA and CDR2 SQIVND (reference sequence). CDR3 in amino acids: CASSIGQVNTGELFF. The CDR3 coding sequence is TGTGCCAGTAGTATAGGGCAGGTGAACACCGGGGAGCTGTTTTTT.

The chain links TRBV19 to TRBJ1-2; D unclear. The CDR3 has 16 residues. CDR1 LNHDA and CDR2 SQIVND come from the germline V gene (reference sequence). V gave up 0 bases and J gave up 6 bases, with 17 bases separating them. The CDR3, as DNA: TGTGCCAGTAGTATAGATGGGAGGTTTCCCGGGGATGGCTACACCTTC. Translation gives CASSIDGRFPGDGYTF.

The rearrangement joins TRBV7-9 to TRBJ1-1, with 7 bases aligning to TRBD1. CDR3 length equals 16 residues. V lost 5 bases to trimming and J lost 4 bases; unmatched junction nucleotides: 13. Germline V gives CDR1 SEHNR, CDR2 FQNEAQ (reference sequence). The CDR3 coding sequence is TGTGCCAGCAGCCAGGAGACAGGGTATCTTAGCACTGAAGCTTTCTTT. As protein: CASSQETGYLSTEAFF.

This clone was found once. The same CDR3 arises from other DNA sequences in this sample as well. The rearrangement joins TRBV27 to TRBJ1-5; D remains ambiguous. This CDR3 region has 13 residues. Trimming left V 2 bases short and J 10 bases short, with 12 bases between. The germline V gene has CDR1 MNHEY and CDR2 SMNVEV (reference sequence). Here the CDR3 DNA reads TGTGCCAGCAGTTTAGCGGGAGGCCAACCCCAGCATTTT. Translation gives CASSLAGGQPQHF.

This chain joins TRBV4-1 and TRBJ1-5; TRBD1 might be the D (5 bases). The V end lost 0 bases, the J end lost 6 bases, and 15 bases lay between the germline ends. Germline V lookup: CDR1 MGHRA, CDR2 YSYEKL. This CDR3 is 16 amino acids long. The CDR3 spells CASSQEGEVVTQPQHF. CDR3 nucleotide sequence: TGCGCCAGCAGCCAAGAGGGGGAAGTAGTGACTCAGCCCCAGCATTTT.

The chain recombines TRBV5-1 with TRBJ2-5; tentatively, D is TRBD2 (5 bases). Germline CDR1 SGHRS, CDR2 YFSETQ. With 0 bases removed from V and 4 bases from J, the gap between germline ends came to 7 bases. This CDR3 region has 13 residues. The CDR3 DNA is TGCGCCAGCAGCTTGGCCCGGGGAGAGACCCAGTACTTC. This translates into CASSLARGETQYF. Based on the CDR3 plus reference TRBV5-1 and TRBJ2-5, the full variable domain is KAGVTQTPRYLIKTRGQQVTLSCSPISGHRSVSWYQQTPGQGLQFLFEYFSETQRNKGNFPGRFSGRQFSNSRSEMNVSTLELGDSALYLCASSLARGETQYFGPGTRLLVL.

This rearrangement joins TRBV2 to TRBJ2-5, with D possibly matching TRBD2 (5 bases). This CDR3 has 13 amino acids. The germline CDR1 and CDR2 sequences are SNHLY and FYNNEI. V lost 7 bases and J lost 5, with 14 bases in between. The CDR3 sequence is CASIEDSLETQYF. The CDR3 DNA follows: TGTGCCAGCATCGAGGACTCCCTGGAGACCCAGTACTTC.

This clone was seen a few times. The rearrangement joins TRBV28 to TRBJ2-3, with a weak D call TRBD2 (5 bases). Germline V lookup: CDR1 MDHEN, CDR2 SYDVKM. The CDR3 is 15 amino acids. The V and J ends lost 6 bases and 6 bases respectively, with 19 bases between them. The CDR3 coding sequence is TGTGCCAGCAGATCCATAAAACGGGATTTCGATACGCAGTATTTT. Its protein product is CASRSIKRDFDTQYF.

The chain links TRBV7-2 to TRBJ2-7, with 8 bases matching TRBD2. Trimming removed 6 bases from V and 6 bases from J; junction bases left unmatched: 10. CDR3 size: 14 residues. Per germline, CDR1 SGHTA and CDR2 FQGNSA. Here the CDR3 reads CASRPNSAGGEQYF. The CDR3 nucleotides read TGTGCCAGCAGACCTAATAGCGCGGGGGGCGAGCAGTACTTC.

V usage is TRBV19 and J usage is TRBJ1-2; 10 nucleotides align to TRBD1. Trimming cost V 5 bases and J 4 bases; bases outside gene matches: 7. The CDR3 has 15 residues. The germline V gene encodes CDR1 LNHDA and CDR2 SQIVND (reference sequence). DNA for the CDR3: TGTGCCAGTAGTGCCCGACAGGGGGCTGGCTATGGCTACACCTTC. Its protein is CASSARQGAGYGYTF.

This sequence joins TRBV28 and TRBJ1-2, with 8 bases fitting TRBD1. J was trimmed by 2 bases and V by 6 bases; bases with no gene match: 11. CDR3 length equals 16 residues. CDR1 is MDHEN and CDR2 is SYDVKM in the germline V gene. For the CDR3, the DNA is TGTGCCAGCAGATCCCCCGGACAGGGTGGGAACTATGGCTACACCTTC. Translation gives CASRSPGQGGNYGYTF.

The CDR3 sequence: CASSLRQGAAFF. The CDR3 DNA sequence: TGTGCCAGCAGCCTAAGACAGGGGGCGGCTTTCTTT. J is TRBJ1-1 and V is TRBV7-2; 10 bases map to TRBD1. CDR3 length equals 12 residues. Germline lookup yields CDR1 SGHTA and CDR2 FQGNSA. The junction had 5 bases not matched to a gene; V was cut back by 5 bases and J by 11 bases.

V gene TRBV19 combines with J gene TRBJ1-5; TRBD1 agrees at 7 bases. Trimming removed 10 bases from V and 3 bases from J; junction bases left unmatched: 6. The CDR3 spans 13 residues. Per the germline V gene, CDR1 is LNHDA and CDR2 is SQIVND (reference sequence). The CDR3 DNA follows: TGTGCCACCACGACAGGGCTCAATCAGCCCCAGCATTTT. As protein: CATTTGLNQPQHF.

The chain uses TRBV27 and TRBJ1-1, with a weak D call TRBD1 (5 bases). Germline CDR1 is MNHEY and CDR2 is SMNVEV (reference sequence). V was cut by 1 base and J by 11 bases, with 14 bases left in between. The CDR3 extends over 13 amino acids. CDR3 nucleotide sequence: TGTGCCAGCAGTTTATGGGGGACGGGGGAGGCTTTCTTT. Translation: CASSLWGTGEAFF.

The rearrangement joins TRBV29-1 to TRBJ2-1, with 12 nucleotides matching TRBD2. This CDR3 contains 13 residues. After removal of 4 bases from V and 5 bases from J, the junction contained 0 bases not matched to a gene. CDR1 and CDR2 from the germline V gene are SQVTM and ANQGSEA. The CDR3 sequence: CSVASGGDNEQFF. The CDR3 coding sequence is TGCAGCGTTGCTAGCGGGGGGGACAATGAGCAGTTCTTC.

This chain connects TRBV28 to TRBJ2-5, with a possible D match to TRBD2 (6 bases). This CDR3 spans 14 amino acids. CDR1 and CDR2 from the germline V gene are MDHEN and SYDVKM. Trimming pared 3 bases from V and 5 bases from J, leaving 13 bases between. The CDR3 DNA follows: TGTGCCAGCAGTTTGTATAGCGGAGGGGAGACCCAGTACTTC. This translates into CASSLYSGGETQYF. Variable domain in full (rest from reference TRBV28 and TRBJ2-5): DVKVTQSSRYLVKRTGEKVFLECVQDMDHENMFWYRQDPGLGLRLIYFSYDVKMKEKGDIPEGYSVSREKKERFSLILESASTNQTSMYLCASSLYSGGETQYFGPGTRLLVL.

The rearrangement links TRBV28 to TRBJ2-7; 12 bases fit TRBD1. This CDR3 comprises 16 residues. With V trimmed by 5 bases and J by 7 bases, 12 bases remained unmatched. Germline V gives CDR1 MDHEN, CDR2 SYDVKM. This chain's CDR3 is CASSARPGQGAGEQYV. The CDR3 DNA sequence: TGTGCCAGCAGTGCCAGACCGGGACAGGGGGCTGGGGAGCAGTACGTC.